This T cell receptor (beta chain) was identified in a study of control samples from healthy donors and cancer patients. This table comes from immunoSEQ multiplex PCR, and its TCRdb copy is limited to in-frame clones, with some not included. The data show some 89,000 clones, with about 83% seen just once and 2.1% held by the top ten. This receptor was obtained from a woman aged 40 to 50 in good health. Material for sequencing was blood.

As DNA, the CDR3 is TGTGCCAGTAGTATAGGCCTCATAGGCACTGAAGCTTTCTTT. Translating it yields CASSIGLIGTEAFF. The rearrangement links TRBV19 to TRBJ1-1; D gene uncertain. This CDR3 contains 14 residues. Germline assignment: CDR1 LNHDA and CDR2 SQIVND (reference sequence). The ends were cut back, 1 base at V and 4 bases at J, with 10 bases in the middle.